The clone carrying this T cell receptor (beta chain) was detected many times. The data originate from a study of molecular identifiers for immune sequencing clone quantification. Overall study context: In replicates, RNA taken from around 20,000 or 100,000 naive CD8 cells was divided five ways, and four portions underwent sequencing.

MiXCR was run by TCRdb on the PCR reads, yielding one entry per CDR3 protein. There are around 40,000 distinct CDR3 sequences in the sample; 19% occur only once, and about 1.2% lies in the top ten. The CDR3 runs 13 residues. CDR1 is LGHNA, CDR2 YNFKEQ, per germline. Trimming pared 5 bases from V and 4 bases from J, leaving 9 bases between. This TCR came from a human donor in good health. Some libraries in this study had Jurkat cell RNA spiked in. The specimen sequenced was naive CD8+ T cells from blood, with Jurkat cell RNA spiked in. The subset is: FACS-sorted CD8+CD4-CCR7+CD45RA+ naive T cells. The genes are TRBV4-2 and TRBJ2-1, with D tentatively TRBD1 (6 bases). DNA for the CDR3: TGTGCCAGCAGCTTGGACAGATACAATGAGCAGTTCTTC. This translates into CASSLDRYNEQFF.